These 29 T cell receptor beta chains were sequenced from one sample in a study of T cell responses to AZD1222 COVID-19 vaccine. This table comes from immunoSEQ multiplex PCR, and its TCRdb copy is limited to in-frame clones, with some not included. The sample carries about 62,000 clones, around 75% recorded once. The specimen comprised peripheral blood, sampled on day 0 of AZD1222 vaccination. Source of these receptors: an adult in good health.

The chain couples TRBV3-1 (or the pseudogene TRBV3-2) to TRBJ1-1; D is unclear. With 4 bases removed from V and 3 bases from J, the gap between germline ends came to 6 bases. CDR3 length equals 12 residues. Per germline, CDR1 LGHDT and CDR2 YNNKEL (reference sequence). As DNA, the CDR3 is TGTGCCAGCAGCCCCGGGTACACTGAAGCTTTCTTT. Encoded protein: CASSPGYTEAFF.

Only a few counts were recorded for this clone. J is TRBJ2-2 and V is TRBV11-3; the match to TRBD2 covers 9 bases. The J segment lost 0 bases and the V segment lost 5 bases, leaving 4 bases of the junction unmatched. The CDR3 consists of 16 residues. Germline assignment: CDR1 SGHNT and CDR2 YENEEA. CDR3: CASSQIAGANTGELFF. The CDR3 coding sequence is TGTGCCAGCAGCCAGATAGCGGGGGCGAACACCGGGGAGCTGTTTTTT.

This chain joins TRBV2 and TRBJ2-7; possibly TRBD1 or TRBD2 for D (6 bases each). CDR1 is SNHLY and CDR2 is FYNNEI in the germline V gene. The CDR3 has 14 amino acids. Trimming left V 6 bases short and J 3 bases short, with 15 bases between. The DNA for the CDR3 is TGTGCCAGCAGGTTACAGGGAGGTGTCTACGAGCAGTACTTC. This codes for CASRLQGGVYEQYF.

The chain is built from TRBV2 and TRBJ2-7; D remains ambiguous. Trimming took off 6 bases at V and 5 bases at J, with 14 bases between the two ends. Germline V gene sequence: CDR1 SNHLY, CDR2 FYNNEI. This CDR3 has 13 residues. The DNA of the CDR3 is TGTGCCAGCAGGGAAAACTCTGAACACGAGCAGTACTTC. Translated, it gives CASRENSEHEQYF.

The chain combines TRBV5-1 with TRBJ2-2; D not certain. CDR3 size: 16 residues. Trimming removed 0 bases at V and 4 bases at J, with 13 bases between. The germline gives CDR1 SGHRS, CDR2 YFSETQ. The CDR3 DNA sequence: TGCGCCAGCAGCTTGGGGGTTTCGAGTCTCACCGGGGAGCTGTTTTTT. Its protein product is CASSLGVSSLTGELFF. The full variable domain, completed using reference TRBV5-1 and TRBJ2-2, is KAGVTQTPRYLIKTRGQQVTLSCSPISGHRSVSWYQQTPGQGLQFLFEYFSETQRNKGNFPGRFSGRQFSNSRSEMNVSTLELGDSALYLCASSLGVSSLTGELFFGEGSRLTVL.

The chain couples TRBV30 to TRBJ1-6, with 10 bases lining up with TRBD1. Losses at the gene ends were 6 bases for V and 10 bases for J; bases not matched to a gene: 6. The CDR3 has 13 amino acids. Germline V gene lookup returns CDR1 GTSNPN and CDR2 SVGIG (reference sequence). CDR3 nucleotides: TGTGCCTGCGGACAGGGGGTCGAGTCACCCCTCCACTTT. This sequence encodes CACGQGVESPLHF.

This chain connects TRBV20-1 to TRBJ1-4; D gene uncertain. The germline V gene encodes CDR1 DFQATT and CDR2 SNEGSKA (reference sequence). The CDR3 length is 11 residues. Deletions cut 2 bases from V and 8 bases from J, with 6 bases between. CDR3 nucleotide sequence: TGCAGTGCTAGAATAAGGGAAAAACTGTTTTTT. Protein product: CSARIREKLFF.

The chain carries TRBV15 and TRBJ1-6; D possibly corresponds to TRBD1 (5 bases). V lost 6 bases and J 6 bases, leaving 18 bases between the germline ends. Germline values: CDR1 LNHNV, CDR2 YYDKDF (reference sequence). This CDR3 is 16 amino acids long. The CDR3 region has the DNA TGTGCCACCAGTTTAGGGAGGGGTACGAGTAATTCACCCCTCCACTTT. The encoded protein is CATSLGRGTSNSPLHF.

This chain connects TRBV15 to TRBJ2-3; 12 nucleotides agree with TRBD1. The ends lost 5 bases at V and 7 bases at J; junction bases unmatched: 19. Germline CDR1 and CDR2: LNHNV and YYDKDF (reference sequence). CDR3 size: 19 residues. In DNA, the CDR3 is TGTGCCACCAGCGCCCGGGACAGGGGGCCCTATATTACACAGAATACGCAGTATTTT. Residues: CATSARDRGPYITQNTQYF.

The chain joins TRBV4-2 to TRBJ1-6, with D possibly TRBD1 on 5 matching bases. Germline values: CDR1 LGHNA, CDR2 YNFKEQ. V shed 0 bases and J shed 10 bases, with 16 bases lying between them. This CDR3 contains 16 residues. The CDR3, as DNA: TGTGCCAGCAGCCAAGATACGGCGCAGGGAGGGTCACCCCTCCACTTT. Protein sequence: CASSQDTAQGGSPLHF.

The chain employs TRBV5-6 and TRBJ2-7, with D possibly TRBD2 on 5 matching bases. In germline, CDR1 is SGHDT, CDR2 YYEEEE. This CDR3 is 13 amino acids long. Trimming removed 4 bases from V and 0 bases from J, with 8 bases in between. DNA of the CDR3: TGTGCCAGCAGCCACGGGGACTCCTACGAGCAGTACTTC. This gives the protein CASSHGDSYEQYF. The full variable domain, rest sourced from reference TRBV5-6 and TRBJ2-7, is DAGVTQSPTHLIKTRGQQVTLRCSPKSGHDTVSWYQQALGQGPQFIFQYYEEEERQRGNFPDRFSGHQFPNYSSELNVNALLLGDSALYLCASSHGDSYEQYFGPGTRLTVT.

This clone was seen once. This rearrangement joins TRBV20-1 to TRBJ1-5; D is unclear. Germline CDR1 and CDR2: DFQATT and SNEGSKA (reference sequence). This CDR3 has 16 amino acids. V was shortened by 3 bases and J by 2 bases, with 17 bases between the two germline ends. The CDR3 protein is CSASRTQSFGNQPQHF. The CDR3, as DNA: TGCAGTGCTAGTCGGACCCAAAGCTTTGGCAATCAGCCCCAGCATTTT.

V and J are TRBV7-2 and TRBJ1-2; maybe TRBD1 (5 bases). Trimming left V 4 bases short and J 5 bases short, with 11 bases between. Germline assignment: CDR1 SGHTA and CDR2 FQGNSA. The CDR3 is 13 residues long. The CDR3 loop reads CASSSPGHYGYTF. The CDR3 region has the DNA TGTGCCAGCAGCTCGCCGGGGCATTATGGCTACACCTTC.

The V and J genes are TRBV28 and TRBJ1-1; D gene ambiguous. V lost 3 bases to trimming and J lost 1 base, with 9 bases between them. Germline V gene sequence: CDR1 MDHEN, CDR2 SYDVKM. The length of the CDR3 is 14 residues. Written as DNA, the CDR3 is TGTGCCAGCAGTTTGACGGGCGGGAACACTGAAGCTTTCTTT. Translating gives CASSLTGGNTEAFF.

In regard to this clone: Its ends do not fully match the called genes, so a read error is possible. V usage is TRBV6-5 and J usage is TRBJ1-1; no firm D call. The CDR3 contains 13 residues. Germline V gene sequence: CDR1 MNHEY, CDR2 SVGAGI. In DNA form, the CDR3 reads TGTGCCAGCACTTACGGGAGGAACACTGAAGCTTTCTTT. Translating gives CASTYGRNTEAFF.

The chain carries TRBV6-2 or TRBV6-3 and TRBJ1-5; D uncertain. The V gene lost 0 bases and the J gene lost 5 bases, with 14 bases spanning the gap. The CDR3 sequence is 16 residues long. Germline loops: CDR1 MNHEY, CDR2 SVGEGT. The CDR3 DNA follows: TGTGCCAGCAGTTACTCCCCCGCCAAGGGCGATCAGCCCCAGCATTTT. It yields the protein CASSYSPAKGDQPQHF.

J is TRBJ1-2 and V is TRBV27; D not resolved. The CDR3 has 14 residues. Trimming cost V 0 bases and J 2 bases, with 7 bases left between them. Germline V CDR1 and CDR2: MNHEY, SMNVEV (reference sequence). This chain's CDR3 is CASSLSSPNYGYTF. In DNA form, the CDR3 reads TGTGCCAGCAGTTTATCGTCACCGAACTATGGCTACACCTTC.

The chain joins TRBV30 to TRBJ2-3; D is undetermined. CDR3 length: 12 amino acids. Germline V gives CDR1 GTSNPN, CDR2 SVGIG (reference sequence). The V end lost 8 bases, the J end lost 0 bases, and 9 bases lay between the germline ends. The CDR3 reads CAHQHSTDTQYF. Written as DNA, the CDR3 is TGTGCCCACCAACACAGCACAGATACGCAGTATTTT. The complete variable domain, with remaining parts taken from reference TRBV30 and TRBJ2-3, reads SQTIHQWPATLVQPVGSPLSLECTVEGTSNPNLYWYRQAAGRGLQLLFYSVGIGQISSEVPQNLSASRPQDRQFILSSKKLLLSDSGFYLCAHQHSTDTQYFGPGTRLTVL.

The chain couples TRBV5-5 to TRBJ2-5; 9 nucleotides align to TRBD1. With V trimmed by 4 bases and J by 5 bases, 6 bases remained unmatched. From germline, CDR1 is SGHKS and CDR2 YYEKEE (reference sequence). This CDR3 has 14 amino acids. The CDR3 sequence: CASSRQGVAETQYF. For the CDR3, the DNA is TGTGCCAGCAGCCGACAGGGGGTAGCGGAGACCCAGTACTTC.

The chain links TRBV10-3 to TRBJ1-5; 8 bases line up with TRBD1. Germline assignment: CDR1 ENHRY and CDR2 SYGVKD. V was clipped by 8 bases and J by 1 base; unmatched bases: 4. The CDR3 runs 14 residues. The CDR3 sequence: CAIQGALSNQPQHF. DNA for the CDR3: TGTGCCATCCAGGGGGCTTTGAGCAATCAGCCCCAGCATTTT.

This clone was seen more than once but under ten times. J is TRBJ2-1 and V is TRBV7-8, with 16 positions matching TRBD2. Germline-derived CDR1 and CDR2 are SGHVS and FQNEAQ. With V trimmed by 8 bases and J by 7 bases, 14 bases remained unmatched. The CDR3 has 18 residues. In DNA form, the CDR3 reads TGTGCCAGCGCGACCGGGACTAGCGGGGGGGCCTCACTTAATGAGCAGTTCTTC. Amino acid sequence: CASATGTSGGASLNEQFF.

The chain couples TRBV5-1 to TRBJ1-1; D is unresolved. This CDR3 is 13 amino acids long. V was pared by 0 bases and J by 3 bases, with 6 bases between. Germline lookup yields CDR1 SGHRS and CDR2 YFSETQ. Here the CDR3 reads CASSLVRDTEAFF. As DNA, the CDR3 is TGCGCCAGCAGCTTGGTCAGAGACACTGAAGCTTTCTTT.

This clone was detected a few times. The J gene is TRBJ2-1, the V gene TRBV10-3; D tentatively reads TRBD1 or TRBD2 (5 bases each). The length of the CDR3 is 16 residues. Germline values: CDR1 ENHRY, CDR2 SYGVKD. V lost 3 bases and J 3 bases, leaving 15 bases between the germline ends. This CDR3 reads CAISDAVGTVYNEQFF. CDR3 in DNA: TGTGCCATCAGTGACGCGGTGGGGACGGTCTACAATGAGCAGTTCTTC.

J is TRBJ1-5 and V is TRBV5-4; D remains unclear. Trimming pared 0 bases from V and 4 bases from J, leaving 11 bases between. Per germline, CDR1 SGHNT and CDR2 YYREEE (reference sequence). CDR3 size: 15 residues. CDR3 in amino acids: CASSLEGRWNQPQHF. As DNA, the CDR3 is TGTGCCAGCAGCTTGGAAGGGAGGTGGAATCAGCCCCAGCATTTT.

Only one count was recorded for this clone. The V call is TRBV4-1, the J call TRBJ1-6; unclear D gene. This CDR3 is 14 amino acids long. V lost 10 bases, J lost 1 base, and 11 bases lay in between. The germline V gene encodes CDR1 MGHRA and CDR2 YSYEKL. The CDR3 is CATGRTSYNSPLHF. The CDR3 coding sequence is TGCGCCACCGGACGGACTTCCTATAATTCACCCCTCCACTTT.

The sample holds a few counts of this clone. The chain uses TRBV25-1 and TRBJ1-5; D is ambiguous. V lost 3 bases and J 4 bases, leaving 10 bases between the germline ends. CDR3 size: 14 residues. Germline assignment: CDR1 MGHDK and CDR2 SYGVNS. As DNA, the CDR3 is TGTGCCAGCAGTGACACGGGATTAAATCAGCCCCAGCATTTT. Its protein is CASSDTGLNQPQHF.

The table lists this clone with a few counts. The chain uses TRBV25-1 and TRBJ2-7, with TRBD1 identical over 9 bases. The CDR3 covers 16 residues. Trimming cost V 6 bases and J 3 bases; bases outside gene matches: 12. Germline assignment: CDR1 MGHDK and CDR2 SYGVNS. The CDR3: CASSHLADRGSYEQYF. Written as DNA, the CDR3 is TGTGCCAGCAGCCATCTGGCGGACAGGGGAAGCTACGAGCAGTACTTC.

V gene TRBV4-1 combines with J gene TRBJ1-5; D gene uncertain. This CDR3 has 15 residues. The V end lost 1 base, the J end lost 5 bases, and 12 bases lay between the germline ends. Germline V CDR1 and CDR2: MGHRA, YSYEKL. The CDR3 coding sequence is TGCGCCAGCAGCCAAGCTATTGGGGAGGATCAGCCCCAGCATTTT. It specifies CASSQAIGEDQPQHF.

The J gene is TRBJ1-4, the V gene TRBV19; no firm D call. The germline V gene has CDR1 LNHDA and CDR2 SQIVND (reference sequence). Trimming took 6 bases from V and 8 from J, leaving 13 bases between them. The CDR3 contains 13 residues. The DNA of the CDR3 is TGTGCCAGTAGGAAGGACGAGTGGGAAAAACTGTTTTTT. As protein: CASRKDEWEKLFF.